The source of this T cell receptor beta chain is a study of cytomegalovirus exposure and HLA in healthy donors. In the PCR, 60 Vbeta and 13 Jbeta primers were used. The assay was immunoSEQ multiplex PCR, and TCRdb's table has in-frame clones only and misses some. Altogether 150,000 or so clones are present, about 83% being singletons, with the ten largest covering 10% to 15%. V was clipped by 1 base and J by 5 bases, with 17 bases between them. Per the germline V gene, CDR1 is SGHAT and CDR2 is FQNNGV. The CDR3 sequence is 17 residues long. The receptor was derived from a man aged 35 to 55 in good health and CMV-seropositive. The specimen sequenced was PBMCs. The V gene is TRBV11-2, the J gene TRBJ2-2; D perhaps matches TRBD2 (5 bases). CDR3 loop: CASSLVPSNTGTGELFF. The CDR3 nucleotides are TGTGCCAGCAGCTTAGTCCCGTCTAATACGGGAACCGGGGAGCTGTTTTTT.